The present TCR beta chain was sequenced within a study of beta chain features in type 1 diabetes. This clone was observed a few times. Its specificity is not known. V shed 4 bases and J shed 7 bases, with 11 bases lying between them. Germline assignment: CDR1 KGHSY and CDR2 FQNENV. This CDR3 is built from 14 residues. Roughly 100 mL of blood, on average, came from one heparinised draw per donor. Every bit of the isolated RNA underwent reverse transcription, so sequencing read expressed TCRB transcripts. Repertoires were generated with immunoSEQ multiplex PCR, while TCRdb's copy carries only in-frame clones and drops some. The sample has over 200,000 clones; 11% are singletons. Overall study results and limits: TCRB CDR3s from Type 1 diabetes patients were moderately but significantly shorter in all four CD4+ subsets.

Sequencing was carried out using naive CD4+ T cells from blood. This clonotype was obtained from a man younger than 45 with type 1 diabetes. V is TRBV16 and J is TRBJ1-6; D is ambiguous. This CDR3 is CASSRRRENSPLHF. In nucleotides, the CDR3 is TGTGCCAGCAGCCGTCGGCGGGAAAATTCACCCCTCCACTTT.